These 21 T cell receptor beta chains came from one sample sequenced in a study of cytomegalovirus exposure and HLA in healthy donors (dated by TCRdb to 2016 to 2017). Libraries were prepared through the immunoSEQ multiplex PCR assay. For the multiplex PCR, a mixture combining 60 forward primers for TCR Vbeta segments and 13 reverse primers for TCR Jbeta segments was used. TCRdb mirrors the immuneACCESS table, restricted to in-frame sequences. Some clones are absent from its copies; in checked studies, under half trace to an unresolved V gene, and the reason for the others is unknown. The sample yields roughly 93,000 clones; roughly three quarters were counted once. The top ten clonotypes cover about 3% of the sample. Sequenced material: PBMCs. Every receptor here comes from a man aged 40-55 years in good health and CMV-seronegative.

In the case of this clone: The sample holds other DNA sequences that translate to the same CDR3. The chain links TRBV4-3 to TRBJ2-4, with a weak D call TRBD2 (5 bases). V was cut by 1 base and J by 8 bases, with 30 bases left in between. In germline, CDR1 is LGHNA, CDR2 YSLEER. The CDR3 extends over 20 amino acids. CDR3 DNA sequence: TGCGCCAGCAGCCAAGTCGGCGGGTCAAGACGAGACACTCCTAGGGACATTCAGTACTTC. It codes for CASSQVGGSRRDTPRDIQYF.

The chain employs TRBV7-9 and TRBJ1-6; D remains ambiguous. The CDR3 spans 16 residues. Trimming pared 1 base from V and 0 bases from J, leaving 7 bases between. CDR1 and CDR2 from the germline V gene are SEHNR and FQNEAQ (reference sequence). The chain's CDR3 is CASSLDGSSYNSPLHF. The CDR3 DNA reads TGTGCCAGCAGCTTAGATGGGAGCTCCTATAATTCACCCCTCCACTTT.

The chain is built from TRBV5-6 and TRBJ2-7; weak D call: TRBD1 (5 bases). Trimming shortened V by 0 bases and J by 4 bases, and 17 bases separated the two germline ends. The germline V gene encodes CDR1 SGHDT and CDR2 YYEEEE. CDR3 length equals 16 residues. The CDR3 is CASSLAIGARKYEQYF. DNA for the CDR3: TGTGCCAGCAGCTTGGCCATTGGGGCCAGGAAGTACGAGCAGTACTTC.

The DNA of the CDR3 is TGTGCCAGCAGCTTCCCCTACGTGGCGGTTGGCTACACCTTC. The encoded protein is CASSFPYVAVGYTF. The rearrangement uses TRBV5-6 and TRBJ1-2; D gene ambiguous. Germline V gene data show CDR1 as SGHDT and CDR2 as YYEEEE. Trimming pared 2 bases from V and 7 bases from J, leaving 15 bases between. The CDR3 has 14 amino acids.

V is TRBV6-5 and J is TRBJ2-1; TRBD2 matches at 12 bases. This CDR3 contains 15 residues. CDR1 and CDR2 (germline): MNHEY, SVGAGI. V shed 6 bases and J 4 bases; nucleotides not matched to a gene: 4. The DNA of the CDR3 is TGTGCCAGCAGCGTGACTAGCGGGGGATACAATGAGCAGTTCTTC. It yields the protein CASSVTSGGYNEQFF.

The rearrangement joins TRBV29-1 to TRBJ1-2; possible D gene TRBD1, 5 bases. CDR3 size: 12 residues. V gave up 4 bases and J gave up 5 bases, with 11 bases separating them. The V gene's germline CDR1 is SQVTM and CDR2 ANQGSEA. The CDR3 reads CSVATVEYGYTF. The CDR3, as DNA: TGCAGCGTTGCGACAGTCGAGTATGGCTACACCTTC.

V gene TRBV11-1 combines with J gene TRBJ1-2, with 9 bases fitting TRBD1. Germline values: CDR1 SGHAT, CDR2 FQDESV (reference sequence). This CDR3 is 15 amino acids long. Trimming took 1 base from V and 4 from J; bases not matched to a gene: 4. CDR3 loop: CASSLVGTGSYGYTF. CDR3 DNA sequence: TGTGCCAGCAGCTTAGTCGGGACAGGGTCCTATGGCTACACCTTC.

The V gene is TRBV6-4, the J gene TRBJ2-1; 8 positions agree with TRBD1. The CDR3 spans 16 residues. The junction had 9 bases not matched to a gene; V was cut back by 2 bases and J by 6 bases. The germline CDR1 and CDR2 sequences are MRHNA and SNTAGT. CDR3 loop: CASSDTFRDRSNEQFF. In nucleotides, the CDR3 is TGTGCCAGCAGTGACACATTCCGGGACAGGTCCAATGAGCAGTTCTTC.

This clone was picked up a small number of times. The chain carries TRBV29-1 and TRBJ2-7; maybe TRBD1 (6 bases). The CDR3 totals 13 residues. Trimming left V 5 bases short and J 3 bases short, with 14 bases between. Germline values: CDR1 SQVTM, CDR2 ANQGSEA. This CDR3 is CSVMDSDRYEQYF. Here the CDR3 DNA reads TGCAGCGTTATGGACAGTGACCGCTACGAGCAGTACTTC.

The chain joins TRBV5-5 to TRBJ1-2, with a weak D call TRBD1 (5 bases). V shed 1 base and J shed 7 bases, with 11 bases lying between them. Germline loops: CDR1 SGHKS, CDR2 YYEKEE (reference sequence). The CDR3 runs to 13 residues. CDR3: CASSLSGRSGYTF. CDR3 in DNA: TGTGCCAGCAGCTTGTCAGGGAGGAGTGGCTACACCTTC.

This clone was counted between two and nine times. The CDR3 protein is CASSLLGEGEQYF. Written as DNA, the CDR3 is TGTGCCAGCAGTTTATTGGGGGAGGGCGAGCAGTACTTC. This chain links TRBV27 with TRBJ2-7; 7 nucleotides align to TRBD2. V dropped 1 base and J dropped 6; count of bases not matched to a gene: 3. The CDR3 extends over 13 amino acids. Germline CDR1 and CDR2: MNHEY and SMNVEV (reference sequence).

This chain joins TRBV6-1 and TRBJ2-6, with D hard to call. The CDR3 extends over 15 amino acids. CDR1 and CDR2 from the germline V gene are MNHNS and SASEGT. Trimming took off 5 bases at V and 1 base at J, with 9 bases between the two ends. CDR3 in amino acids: CASSLGESGANVLTF. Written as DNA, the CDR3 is TGTGCCAGCAGTTTAGGAGAATCTGGGGCCAACGTCCTGACTTTC.

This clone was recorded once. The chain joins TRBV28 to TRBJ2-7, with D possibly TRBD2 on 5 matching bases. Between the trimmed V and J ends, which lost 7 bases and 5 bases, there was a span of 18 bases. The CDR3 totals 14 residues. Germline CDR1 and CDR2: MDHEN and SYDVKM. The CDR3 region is CASTLNPPGDEQYF. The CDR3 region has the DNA TGTGCCAGCACCCTCAACCCTCCCGGGGACGAGCAGTACTTC.

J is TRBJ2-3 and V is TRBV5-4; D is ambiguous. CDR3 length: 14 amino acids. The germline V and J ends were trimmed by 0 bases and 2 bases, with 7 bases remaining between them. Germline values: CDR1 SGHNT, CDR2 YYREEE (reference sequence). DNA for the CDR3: TGTGCCAGCAGCTTGGCTTCCCTCACAGATACGCAGTATTTT. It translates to CASSLASLTDTQYF.

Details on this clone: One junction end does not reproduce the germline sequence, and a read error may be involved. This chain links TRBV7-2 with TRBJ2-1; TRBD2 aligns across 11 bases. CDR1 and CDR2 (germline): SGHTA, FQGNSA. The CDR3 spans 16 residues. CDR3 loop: CASSSSGGLLYNEQLF. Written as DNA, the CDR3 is TGTGCCAGCAGTTCTAGCGGGGGGCTTCTTTACAATGAGCAGCTCTTC.

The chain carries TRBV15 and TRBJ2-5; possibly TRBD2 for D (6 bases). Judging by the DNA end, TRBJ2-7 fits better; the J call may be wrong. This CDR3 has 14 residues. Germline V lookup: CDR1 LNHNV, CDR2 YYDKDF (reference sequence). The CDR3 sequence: CATSSSAWRDEQYF. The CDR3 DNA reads TGTGCCACCAGCTCCTCTGCGTGGAGGGACGAGCAGTACTTC.

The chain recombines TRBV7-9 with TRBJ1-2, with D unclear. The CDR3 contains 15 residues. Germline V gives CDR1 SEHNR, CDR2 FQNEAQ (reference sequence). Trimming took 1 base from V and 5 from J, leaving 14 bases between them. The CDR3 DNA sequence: TGTGCCAGCAGCTTAGAGACGGAGGGTCGGTATGGCTACACCTTC. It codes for CASSLETEGRYGYTF.

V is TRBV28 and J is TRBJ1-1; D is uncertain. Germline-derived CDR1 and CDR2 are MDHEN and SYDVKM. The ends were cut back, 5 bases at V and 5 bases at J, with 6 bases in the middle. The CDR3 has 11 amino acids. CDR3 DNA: TGTGCCAGCAGTCCCCGGACTGAAGCTTTCTTT. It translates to CASSPRTEAFF.

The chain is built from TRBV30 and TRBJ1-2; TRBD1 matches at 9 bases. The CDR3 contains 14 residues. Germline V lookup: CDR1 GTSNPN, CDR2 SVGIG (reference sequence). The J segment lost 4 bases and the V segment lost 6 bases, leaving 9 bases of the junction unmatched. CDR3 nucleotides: TGTGCCTGCCTCACCGGGACAGGGATCTATGGCTACACCTTC. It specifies CACLTGTGIYGYTF.

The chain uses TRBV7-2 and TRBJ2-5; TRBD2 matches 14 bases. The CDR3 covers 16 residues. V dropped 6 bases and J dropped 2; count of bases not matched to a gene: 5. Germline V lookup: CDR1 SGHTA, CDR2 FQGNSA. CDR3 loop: CASSSGLAGGQETQYF. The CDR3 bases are TGTGCCAGCAGTTCCGGACTAGCGGGGGGACAAGAGACCCAGTACTTC.

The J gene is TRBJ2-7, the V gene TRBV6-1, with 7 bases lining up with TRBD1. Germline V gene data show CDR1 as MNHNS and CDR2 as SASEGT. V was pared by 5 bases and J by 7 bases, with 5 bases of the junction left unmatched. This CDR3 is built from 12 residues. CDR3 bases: TGTGCCAGCAGTCGAAGGGACAGTGAGCAGTACTTC. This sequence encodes CASSRRDSEQYF.